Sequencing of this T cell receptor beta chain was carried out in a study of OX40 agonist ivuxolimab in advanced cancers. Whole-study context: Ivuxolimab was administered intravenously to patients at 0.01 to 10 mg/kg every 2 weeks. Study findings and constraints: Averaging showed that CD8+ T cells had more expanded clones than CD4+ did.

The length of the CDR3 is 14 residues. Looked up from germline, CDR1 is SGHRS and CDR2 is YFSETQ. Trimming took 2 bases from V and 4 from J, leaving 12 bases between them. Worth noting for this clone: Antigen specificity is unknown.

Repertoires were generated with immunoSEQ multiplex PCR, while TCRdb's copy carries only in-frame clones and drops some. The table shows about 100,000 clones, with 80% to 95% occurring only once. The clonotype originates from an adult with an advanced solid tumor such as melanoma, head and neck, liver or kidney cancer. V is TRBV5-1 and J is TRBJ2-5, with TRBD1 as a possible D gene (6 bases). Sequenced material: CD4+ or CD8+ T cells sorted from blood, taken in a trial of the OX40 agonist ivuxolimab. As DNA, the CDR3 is TGCGCCAGCAGCTTAGGGGGAACCCCAGAGACCCAGTACTTC. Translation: CASSLGGTPETQYF.